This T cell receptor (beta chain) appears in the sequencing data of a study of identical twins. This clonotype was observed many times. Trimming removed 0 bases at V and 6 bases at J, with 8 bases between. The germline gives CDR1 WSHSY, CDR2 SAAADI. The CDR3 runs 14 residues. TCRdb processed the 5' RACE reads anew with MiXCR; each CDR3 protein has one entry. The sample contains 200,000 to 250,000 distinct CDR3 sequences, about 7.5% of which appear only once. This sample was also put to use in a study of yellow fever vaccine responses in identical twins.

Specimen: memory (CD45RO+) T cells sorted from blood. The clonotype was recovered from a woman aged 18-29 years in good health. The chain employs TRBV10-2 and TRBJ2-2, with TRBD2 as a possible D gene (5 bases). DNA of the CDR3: TGCGCCAGCAGTGAGTCCGGGAAGTCCGGGGAGCTGTTTTTT. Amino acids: CASSESGKSGELFF.